This T cell receptor (beta chain) originates from a study of vaccination effects on CD4 cells after COVID-19. The repertoire was sequenced with immunoSEQ multiplex PCR; TCRdb's copy has only in-frame clones and lacks some. The data hold tens of thousands of clones, with 79% observed a single time. Ahead of sequencing, the ViraFEST assay grew antigen-specific CD4+ T cells using viral peptide pools. Upon completion of around eleven days in culture, CD4+ T cells were isolated. Having tested negative for nucleocapsid antibodies, the vaccine recipients showed no prior SARS-CoV-2 infection. Cultivation was performed at two million PBMC per well with roughly 9.1 IU/ml IL-2 and 9.5 to 10 ug/ml peptides added. With regard to this clone: Its cognate antigen is unknown.

V shed 6 bases, J shed 2 bases, and the junction held 9 bases outside the gene matches. CDR1 is KGHSH, CDR2 LQKENI, per germline. The CDR3 extends over 16 amino acids. The material sequenced was CD4+ T cells from PBMCs cultured with HCoV-OC43 spike peptides, taken before COVID-19 vaccination. Specified subset: HCoV-OC43 spike overlapping peptide pool stimulation. The J gene is TRBJ2-3, the V gene TRBV18; 9 bases match TRBD1. The source is a human donor who received a COVID-19 vaccine. As DNA, the CDR3 is TGTGCCAGCTCTAATCCGGGACAGGGTCCCACAGATACGCAGTATTTT. It codes for CASSNPGQGPTDTQYF. The full variable domain, its missing parts supplied by reference TRBV18 and TRBJ2-3, is NAGVMQNPRHLVRRRGQEARLRCSPMKGHSHVYWYRQLPEEGLKFMVYLQKENIIDESGMPKERFSAEFPKEGPSILRIQQVVRGDSAAYFCASSNPGQGPTDTQYFGPGTRLTVL.